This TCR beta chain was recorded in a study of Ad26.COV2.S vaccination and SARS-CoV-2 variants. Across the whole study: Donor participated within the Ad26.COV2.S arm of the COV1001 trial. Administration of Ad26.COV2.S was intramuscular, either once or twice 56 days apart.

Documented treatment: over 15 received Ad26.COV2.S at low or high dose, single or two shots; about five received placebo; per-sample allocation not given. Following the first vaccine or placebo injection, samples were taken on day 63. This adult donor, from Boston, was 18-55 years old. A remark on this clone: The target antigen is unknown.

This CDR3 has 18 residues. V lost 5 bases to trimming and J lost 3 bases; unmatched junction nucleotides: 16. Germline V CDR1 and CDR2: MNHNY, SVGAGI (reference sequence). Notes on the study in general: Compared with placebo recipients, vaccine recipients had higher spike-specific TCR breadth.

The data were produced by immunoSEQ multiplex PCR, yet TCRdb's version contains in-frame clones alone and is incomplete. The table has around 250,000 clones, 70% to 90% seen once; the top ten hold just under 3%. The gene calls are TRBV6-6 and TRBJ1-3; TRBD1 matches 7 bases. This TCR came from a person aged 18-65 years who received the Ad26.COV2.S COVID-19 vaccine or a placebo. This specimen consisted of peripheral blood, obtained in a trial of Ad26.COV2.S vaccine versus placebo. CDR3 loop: CASSQYSGTAAFGNTIYF. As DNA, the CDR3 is TGTGCCAGCAGTCAATACTCAGGGACAGCCGCCTTTGGAAACACCATATATTTT.